A selection of T cell receptor beta chains follows, all from one sample in a study of Graves' ophthalmopathy and Graves' hyperthyroidism. Each CDR3 protein gets one entry after TCRdb re-called the multiplex PCR reads with MiXCR. There are roughly 700,000 distinct CDR3 sequences in the sample; approximately 40% occur only once, and roughly 46% lies in the top ten. The material sequenced was peripheral blood. The source of these receptors is an adult man with Graves' ophthalmopathy. CDR3s include the opening cysteine and the closing phenylalanine or tryptophan. D genes are given only for firm matches. Size tells how often a clone was seen (once, few, many) or the class of an expanded clone, and some rows leave it out.

TRBV6-6	14	many	TRBJ2-7	-	CASEPTREAYEQYF	TGTGCCAGCGAGCCCACAAGGGAGGCCTACGAGCAGTACTTC
TRBV20-1	11	-	TRBJ1-2	-	CSARDGGGYTF	TGCAGTGCTAGAGATGGGGGTGGCTACACCTTC
TRBV7-9	12	many	TRBJ2-5	-	CASSSVWETQYF	TGTGCCAGCAGCTCGGTCTGGGAGACCCAGTACTTC
TRBV29-1	11	-	TRBJ2-5	-	CSGGGVETQYF	TGCAGCGGAGGTGGCGTGGAGACCCAGTACTTC
TRBV5-6	14	many	TRBJ1-2	TRBD1	CASSLGTADYGYTF	TGTGCCAGCAGCCTGGGGACAGCGGACTATGGCTACACCTTC
TRBV25-1	15	-	TRBJ2-5	TRBD2	CACSAISGGGETQYF	TGTGCCTGCAGTGCTATCTCCGGGGGGGGCGAGACCCAGTACTTC
TRBV20-1	14	few	TRBJ2-7	-	CSAPPLGPPGEQYF	TGCAGTGCTCCTCCCCTAGGCCCTCCGGGCGAGCAGTACTTC
TRBV24-1	14	few	TRBJ2-7	-	CATSGSQPSYEQYF	TGTGCCACCAGTGGGTCCCAGCCCTCCTACGAGCAGTACTTC
TRBV10-3	14	-	TRBJ2-5	-	CASSYNRVKETQYF	TGTGCCAGCAGTTACAATAGGGTGAAGGAGACCCAGTACTTC
TRBV4-2	14	few	TRBJ1-5	-	CASSQVGNDQPQHF	TGTGCCAGCAGCCAAGTCGGGAACGATCAGCCCCAGCATTTT
TRBV25-1	14	-	TRBJ1-2	-	CASSESGTKDGYTF	TGTGCCAGCAGTGAAAGCGGGACGAAGGATGGCTACACCTTC
TRBV11-1	15	-	TRBJ2-1	-	CASSQGRGSFNEQFF	TGTGCCAGCAGCCAGGGGCGTGGCTCGTTCAATGAGCAGTTCTTC
TRBV10-1	13	many	TRBJ1-2	-	CASSPNLNYGYTF	TGCGCCAGCAGTCCGAATTTGAACTATGGCTACACCTTC
TRBV15	17	once	TRBJ1-1	TRBD1	CATSSLEGGFMNTEAFF	TGTGCCACCAGCAGCTTAGAAGGGGGCTTCATGAACACTGAAGCTTTCTTT
TRBV7-8	15	many	TRBJ1-5	-	CASGNSGVGNQPQHF	TGTGCCAGCGGGAACTCAGGGGTGGGCAATCAGCCCCAGCATTTT
TRBV9	15	few	TRBJ2-2	-	CASSPTGSNTGELFF	TGTGCCAGCAGCCCTACGGGTTCGAACACCGGGGAGCTGTTTTTT
TRBV7-9	16	few	TRBJ1-3	TRBD1	CASSPGTGGDGNTIYF	TGTGCCAGCAGTCCCGGGACAGGCGGAGACGGAAACACCATATATTTT
TRBV29-1	13	once	TRBJ2-1	TRBD2	CSVGTRDNNEQFF	TGCAGCGTTGGGACTAGAGATAACAATGAGCAGTTCTTC
TRBV25-1	14	-	TRBJ1-2	-	CASSGFSRGYGYTF	TGTGCCAGCAGTGGATTCTCCAGGGGCTATGGCTACACCTTC
TRBV4-1	16	few	TRBJ2-7	TRBD1	CASSRQTGDGSYEQYF	TGCGCCAGCAGCCGACAAACAGGGGACGGCAGCTACGAGCAGTACTTC
TRBV19	12	many	TRBJ2-2	-	CATARGAGELFF	TGTGCCACCGCGCGGGGTGCCGGGGAGCTGTTTTTT
TRBV7-6	14	many	TRBJ2-7	TRBD1	CASSYGQGAHEQYF	TGTGCCAGCAGCTACGGACAGGGGGCACACGAGCAGTACTTC
TRBV9	15	few	TRBJ2-7	-	CASSAQGIFSYEQYF	TGTGCCAGCAGCGCTCAGGGGATCTTTTCCTACGAGCAGTACTTC
TRBV10-3	13	many	TRBJ1-1	-	CASAPGVSTEAFF	TGTGCCAGCGCACCGGGGGTTAGCACTGAAGCTTTCTTT
TRBV9	12	many	TRBJ2-7	-	CASSVSQDEQYF	TGTGCCAGCAGCGTATCTCAGGACGAGCAGTACTTC
TRBV12-3/TRBV12-4	14	few	TRBJ2-7	TRBD1	CASSSMTGAAEQYF	TGTGCCAGCAGTTCCATGACAGGGGCGGCCGAGCAGTACTTC
TRBV12-3/TRBV12-4	13	many	TRBJ1-1	-	CASSPRAVRKAFF	TGTGCCAGCAGTCCGCGGGCGGTAAGGAAAGCTTTCTTT
TRBV19	15	few	TRBJ1-5	-	CASSSGGFRNQPQHF	TGTGCCAGTAGTTCGGGGGGGTTCCGCAATCAGCCCCAGCATTTT
TRBV12-5	17	once	TRBJ1-1	TRBD1	CASVRRQGVGSNTEAFF	TGTGCTAGTGTGAGGCGTCAGGGGGTCGGCTCGAACACTGAAGCTTTCTTT
TRBV7-9	17	-	TRBJ1-3	-	CASSLLRGASSGNTIYF	TGTGCCAGCAGCTTACTTCGAGGGGCCAGCTCTGGAAACACCATATATTTT
TRBV10-3	14	-	TRBJ1-2	-	CAISGAYNFYGYTF	TGTGCCATCAGTGGGGCCTATAACTTTTATGGCTACACCTTC
TRBV5-8	15	many	TRBJ1-6	-	CASSLNRHINSPLHF	TGTGCCAGCAGCTTGAATCGACATATCAATTCACCCCTCCACTTT
TRBV6-1	14	-	TRBJ2-7	-	CASSPTGIPYEQYF	TGTGCCAGCAGTCCCACAGGGATACCCTACGAGCAGTACTTC
TRBV7-2	12	many	TRBJ2-5	-	CASSHPYETQYF	TGTGCCAGCAGCCACCCCTACGAGACCCAGTACTTC
TRBV11-2	11	once	TRBJ2-2	-	CASSVWGELFF	TGTGCCAGCAGCGTTTGGGGGGAGCTGTTTTTT
TRBV7-8	15	few	TRBJ2-5	TRBD2	CASSLIRLAGVDQYF	TGTGCCAGCAGCTTAATTCGACTAGCGGGAGTGGACCAGTACTTC
TRBV7-3	14	-	TRBJ2-7	-	CASSQEPGSNEQYF	TGTGCCAGCAGCCAAGAGCCAGGGAGCAACGAGCAGTACTTC
TRBV10-3	15	-	TRBJ2-5	TRBD1	CASSLSGQVPRTQYF	TGTGCCAGCAGCTTGTCGGGACAGGTACCTCGGACCCAGTACTTC
TRBV20-1	16	-	TRBJ1-6	TRBD1	CSAFKGYTGDNSPLHF	TGCAGTGCTTTCAAGGGTTATACAGGGGACAATTCACCCCTCCACTTT
TRBV9	14	many	TRBJ1-6	-	CASSVGSNNSPLHF	TGTGCCAGCAGCGTAGGCAGCAACAATTCACCCCTCCACTTT
TRBV7-2	16	-	TRBJ2-3	TRBD1	CASSSVRGQGTDTQYF	TGTGCCAGCAGCTCAGTCAGGGGGCAGGGCACAGATACGCAGTATTTT
TRBV7-9	14	few	TRBJ2-2	-	CASSQEVGTGELFF	TGCGCCAGCAGCCAAGAGGTGGGGACCGGGGAGCTGTTTTTT
TRBV4-1	14	many	TRBJ1-4	-	CASSQDRLNEKLFF	TGCGCCAGCAGCCAAGACAGGTTAAATGAAAAACTGTTTTTT
TRBV25-1	11	once	TRBJ1-1	-	CASSEGAGAFF	TGTGCCAGCAGTGAAGGGGCAGGGGCTTTCTTT
TRBV29-1	13	-	TRBJ2-3	-	CSVEGTTTDTQYF	TGCAGCGTTGAAGGGACCACCACAGATACGCAGTATTTT
TRBV25-1	14	-	TRBJ2-5	-	CASSLNLGPRTQYF	TGTGCCAGCAGTTTGAACTTGGGGCCCAGGACCCAGTACTTC
TRBV20-1	14	-	TRBJ2-2	-	CSAPDSENTGELFF	TGCAGTGCCCCGGACAGTGAGAACACCGGGGAGCTGTTTTTT
TRBV7-9	15	-	TRBJ1-2	TRBD1	CASSLVGDSGYGYTF	TGTGCCAGCAGCTTGGTTGGGGACAGCGGCTATGGCTACACCTTC
TRBV7-9	15	-	TRBJ2-7	-	CASTLRGVLFYEQYF	TGTGCCAGCACTCTCAGAGGGGTTTTGTTCTACGAGCAGTACTTC
TRBV3-1	13	-	TRBJ1-1	-	CASSQVWGDEAFF	TGTGCCAGCAGCCAAGTGTGGGGAGATGAAGCTTTCTTT
TRBV9	15	few	TRBJ1-1	-	CASSVLEGSGTEAFF	TGTGCCAGCAGCGTACTTGAGGGGAGCGGAACTGAAGCTTTCTTT
TRBV20-1	16	-	TRBJ1-2	-	CSASPPDRLPNYGYTF	TGCAGTGCTAGTCCCCCTGACAGGCTACCTAACTATGGCTACACCTTC
TRBV7-9	15	many	TRBJ2-6	-	CASSLDGSGANVLTF	TGCGCCAGCAGCTTGGACGGCTCTGGGGCCAACGTCCTGACTTTC
TRBV12-3/TRBV12-4	14	-	TRBJ1-1	-	CASSFRDTNTEAFF	TGTGCCAGCAGTTTCCGGGACACGAACACTGAAGCTTTCTTT
TRBV10-3	13	-	TRBJ2-7	TRBD1	CAISGTGFYEQYF	TGTGCCATCAGTGGGACAGGCTTCTACGAGCAGTACTTC